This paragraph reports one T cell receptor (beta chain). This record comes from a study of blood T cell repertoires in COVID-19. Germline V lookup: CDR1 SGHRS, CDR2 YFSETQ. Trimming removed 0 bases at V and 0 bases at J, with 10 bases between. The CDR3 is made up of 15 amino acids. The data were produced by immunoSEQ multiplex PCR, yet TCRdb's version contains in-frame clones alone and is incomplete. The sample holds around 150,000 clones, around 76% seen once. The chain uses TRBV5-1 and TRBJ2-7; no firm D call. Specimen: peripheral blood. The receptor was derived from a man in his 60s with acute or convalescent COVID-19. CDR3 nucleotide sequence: TGCGCCAGCAGCTTGGTCGCACGCGACTCCTACGAGCAGTACTTC. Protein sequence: CASSLVARDSYEQYF. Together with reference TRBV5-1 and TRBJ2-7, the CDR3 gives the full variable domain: KAGVTQTPRYLIKTRGQQVTLSCSPISGHRSVSWYQQTPGQGLQFLFEYFSETQRNKGNFPGRFSGRQFSNSRSEMNVSTLELGDSALYLCASSLVARDSYEQYFGPGTRLTVT.